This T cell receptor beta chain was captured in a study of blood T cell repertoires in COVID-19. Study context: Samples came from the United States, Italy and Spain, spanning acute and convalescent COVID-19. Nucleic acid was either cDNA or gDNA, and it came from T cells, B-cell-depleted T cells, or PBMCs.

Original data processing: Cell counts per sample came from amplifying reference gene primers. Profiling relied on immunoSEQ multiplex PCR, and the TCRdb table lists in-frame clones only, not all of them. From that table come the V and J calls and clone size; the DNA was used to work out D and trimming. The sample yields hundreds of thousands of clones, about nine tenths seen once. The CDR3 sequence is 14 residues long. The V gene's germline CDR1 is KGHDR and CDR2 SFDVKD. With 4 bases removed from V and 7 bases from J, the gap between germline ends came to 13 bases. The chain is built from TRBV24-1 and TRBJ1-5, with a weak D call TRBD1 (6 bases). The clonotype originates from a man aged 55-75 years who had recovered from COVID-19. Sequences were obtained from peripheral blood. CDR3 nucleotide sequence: TGTGCCACCAGTGACTACAAGGGGGACCAGCCCCAGCATTTT. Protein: CATSDYKGDQPQHF.